This TCR beta chain was sequenced for a study of blood T cell repertoires in COVID-19. Using immunoSEQ multiplex PCR, the repertoire was profiled, and TCRdb retains in-frame clones only, with some absent. The table has some 140,000 clones, around 85% seen once. The sequenced material came from peripheral blood. This sequence originates from a human donor in a cohort sampled during active COVID-19.

For the CDR3, the DNA is TGCAGCGTTGACGGGAGGGGACCTAAGGTTGCAGATACGCAGTATTTT. Amino acid sequence: CSVDGRGPKVADTQYF. The genes are TRBV29-1 and TRBJ2-3; 8 bases align to TRBD2. The length of the CDR3 is 16 residues. In germline, CDR1 is SQVTM, CDR2 ANQGSEA. V trimming: 3 bases; J trimming: 4 bases; junction bases outside the gene matches: 12.